This T cell receptor (beta chain) stems from a study of metastatic and nonmetastatic thyroid tumors. Study summary: Blood and tumor or nodule tissue repertoires from malignant and benign thyroid patients were compared. Whole-study results and caveats: Within blood and tumor, benign nodules reportedly had significantly lower TCR beta diversity than malignant thyroid tumors did.

This CDR3 has 15 residues. From germline, CDR1 is WNHNN and CDR2 SYGVQD (reference sequence). Trimming cost V 1 base and J 2 bases; bases outside gene matches: 5. Patients had received no treatment of any kind before thyroid surgery. This clone was seen a handful of times. Antigen: not known. In the study's own analysis: The study took CDR3 differences across clinicopathological groups and made a distant-metastasis classifier for papillary thyroid cancer from them. TCRdb reprocessed the PCR reads via MiXCR. TCRdb, not the original authors, processed these V and J calls. The data contain some 45,000 clones, about 15% of them singletons.

The specimen sequenced was blood. The V call is TRBV10-1, the J call TRBJ2-7, with 7 bases identical to TRBD1. This clonotype originated in a female donor with papillary thyroid cancer or a benign thyroid nodule (not recorded which). Some clones in this sample may be carry-over from other donors' samples. This CDR3 is CASSEWGTVTYEQYF. CDR3 DNA: TGCGCCAGCAGTGAGTGGGGGACAGTCACCTACGAGCAGTACTTC.